The 5 T cell receptor beta chains below all came from one sample that was sequenced in a study of shared clonotypes between healthy human individuals. CD45RO negativity and positive selection for CCR7 defined naive CD8 cells, a population that excluded terminally differentiated effector memory CD45RA+ cells. Assay used: immunoSEQ multiplex PCR; TCRdb lists only in-frame clones, some missing. This table has roughly 2,000,000 clones, roughly 95% appearing once. Sequenced material: naive CD8+ T cells sorted from blood. The origin of the receptors is a man in his late teens or twenties in good health.

V usage is TRBV9 and J usage is TRBJ2-2; TRBD2 agrees at 15 bases. This CDR3 spans 17 amino acids. Per germline, CDR1 SGDLS and CDR2 YYNGEE. Unmatched junction bases numbered 7, after V lost 4 bases and J lost 6 bases. CDR3 coding DNA: TGTGCCAGCAGCACGCGGACTAGCGGGAGGGTCCCCGGGGAGCTGTTTTTT. It specifies CASSTRTSGRVPGELFF.

The V call is TRBV15, the J call TRBJ2-1; a weak D match, TRBD1 (5 bases). The CDR3 extends over 16 amino acids. The germline V gene has CDR1 LNHNV and CDR2 YYDKDF (reference sequence). The V end was cut by 5 bases, the J end by 0 bases, with 14 bases between. The CDR3 region has the DNA TGTGCCACCAGCTCCCGGCAAGGGGTCTCCTACAATGAGCAGTTCTTC. It is translated as CATSSRQGVSYNEQFF.

The chain combines TRBV7-8 with TRBJ1-2, with 9 bases aligning to TRBD1. CDR3 length: 14 amino acids. Germline CDR1 reads SGHVS; CDR2 reads FQNEAQ. The junction had 8 bases not matched to a gene; V was cut back by 5 bases and J by 7 bases. In DNA, the CDR3 is TGTGCCAGCAGCCCTTGGACAGGGGCGGGTGGCTACACCTTC. This sequence encodes CASSPWTGAGGYTF.

The CDR3 sequence is CARSPTHGAGIEQYF. The CDR3 DNA sequence: TGTGCCAGAAGCCCCACTCACGGAGCAGGGATCGAGCAGTACTTC. The J gene is TRBJ2-7, the V gene TRBV5-3; D may be TRBD1 (5 bases). TRBV5-3 is flagged as an ORF with uncertain function. V lost 4 bases, J lost 6 bases, and 20 bases lay in between. The CDR3 extends over 15 amino acids.

The rearrangement joins TRBV5-6 to TRBJ2-5; D gene unclear. This CDR3 contains 13 residues. CDR1 and CDR2 from the germline V gene are SGHDT and YYEEEE. V lost 4 bases, J lost 5 bases, and 12 bases lay in between. The CDR3 DNA reads as TGTGCCAGCAGCCGCAGGTGGTCGGAGACCCAGTACTTC. Amino acids: CASSRRWSETQYF.